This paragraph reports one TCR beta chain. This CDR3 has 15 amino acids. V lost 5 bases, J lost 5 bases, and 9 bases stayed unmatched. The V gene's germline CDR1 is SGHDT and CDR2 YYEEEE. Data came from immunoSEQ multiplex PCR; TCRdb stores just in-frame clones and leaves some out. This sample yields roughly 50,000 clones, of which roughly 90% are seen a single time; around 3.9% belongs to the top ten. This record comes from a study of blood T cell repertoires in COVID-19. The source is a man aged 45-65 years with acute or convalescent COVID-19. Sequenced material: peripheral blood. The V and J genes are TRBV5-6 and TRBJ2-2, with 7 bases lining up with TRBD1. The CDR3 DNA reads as TGTGCCAGCAGTCCGACAGGGAGAGGGACCGGGGAGCTGTTTTTT. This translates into CASSPTGRGTGELFF. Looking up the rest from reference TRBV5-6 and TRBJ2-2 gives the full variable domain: DAGVTQSPTHLIKTRGQQVTLRCSPKSGHDTVSWYQQALGQGPQFIFQYYEEEERQRGNFPDRFSGHQFPNYSSELNVNALLLGDSALYLCASSPTGRGTGELFFGEGSRLTVL.